The 3 T cell receptor beta chains below all came from one sample that was sequenced in a study of neoadjuvant anti-PD-1 for oral cavity cancer. Method: immunoSEQ multiplex PCR; TCRdb's copy keeps in-frame clones and lacks some. The table lists 16,000 or so clones, 64% of them singletons. The sequencing here drew on PBMCs, taken before nivolumab (anti-PD-1) treatment. The source is a person between 40 and 85 years old with oral cavity squamous cell carcinoma.

The chain has TRBV30 and TRBJ1-1; D possibly corresponds to TRBD1 (6 bases). The CDR3 spans 11 residues. V was pared by 7 bases and J by 3 bases, with 9 bases between. The V gene's germline CDR1 is GTSNPN and CDR2 SVGIG (reference sequence). The CDR3 DNA reads TGTGCCTCTCCAGGGGACACTGAAGCTTTCTTT. Protein product: CASPGDTEAFF.

This rearrangement joins TRBV5-8 to TRBJ1-2; D remains unclear. Per the germline V gene, CDR1 is SGHTS and CDR2 is YDEGEE. There are 15 residues in the CDR3. The germline V and J ends were trimmed by 2 bases and 2 bases, with 13 bases remaining between them. CDR3 coding DNA: TGTGCCAGCAGCTTACTCGACATCAAAAACTATGGCTACACCTTC. It codes for CASSLLDIKNYGYTF.

The chain has TRBV2 and TRBJ2-1; D is unclear. The ends were cut back, 4 bases at V and 7 bases at J, with 11 bases in the middle. CDR3 length: 13 residues. Germline V gives CDR1 SNHLY, CDR2 FYNNEI. CDR3 nucleotides: TGTGCCAGCAGTGGATTAGGCAGGAATGAGCAGTTCTTC. Protein: CASSGLGRNEQFF.